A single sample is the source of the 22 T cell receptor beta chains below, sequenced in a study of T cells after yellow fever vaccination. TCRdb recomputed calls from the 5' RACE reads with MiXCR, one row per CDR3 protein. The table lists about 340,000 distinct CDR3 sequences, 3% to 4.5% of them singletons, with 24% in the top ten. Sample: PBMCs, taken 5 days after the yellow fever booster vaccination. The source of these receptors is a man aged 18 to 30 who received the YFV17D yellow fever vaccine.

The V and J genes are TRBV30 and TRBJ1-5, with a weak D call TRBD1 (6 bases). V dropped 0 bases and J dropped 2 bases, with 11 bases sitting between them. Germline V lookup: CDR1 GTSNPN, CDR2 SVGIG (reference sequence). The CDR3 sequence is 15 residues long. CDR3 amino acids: CAWSVGTTGNQPQHF. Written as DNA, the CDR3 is TGTGCCTGGAGTGTCGGGACAACCGGCAATCAGCCCCAGCATTTT.

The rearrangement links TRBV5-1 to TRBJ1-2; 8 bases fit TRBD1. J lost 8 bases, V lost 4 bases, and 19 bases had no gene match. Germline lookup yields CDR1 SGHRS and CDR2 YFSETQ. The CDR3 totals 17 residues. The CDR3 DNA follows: TGCGCCAGCAGCAGGACAGGGACGGCTGGGGAGATCGGAGGCTACACCTTC. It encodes CASSRTGTAGEIGGYTF.

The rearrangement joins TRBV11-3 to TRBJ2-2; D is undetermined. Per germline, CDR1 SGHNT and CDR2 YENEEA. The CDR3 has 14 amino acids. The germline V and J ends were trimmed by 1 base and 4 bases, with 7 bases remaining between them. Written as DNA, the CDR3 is TGTGCCAGCAGCTTAGGATTCAGCACCGGGGAGCTGTTTTTT. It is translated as CASSLGFSTGELFF.

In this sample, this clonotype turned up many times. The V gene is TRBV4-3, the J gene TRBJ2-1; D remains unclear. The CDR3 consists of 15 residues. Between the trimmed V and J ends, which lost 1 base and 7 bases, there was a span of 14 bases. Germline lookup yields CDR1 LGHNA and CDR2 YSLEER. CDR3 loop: CASSQGPTTWNEQFF. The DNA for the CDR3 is TGCGCCAGCAGCCAAGGCCCAACAACATGGAATGAGCAGTTCTTC.

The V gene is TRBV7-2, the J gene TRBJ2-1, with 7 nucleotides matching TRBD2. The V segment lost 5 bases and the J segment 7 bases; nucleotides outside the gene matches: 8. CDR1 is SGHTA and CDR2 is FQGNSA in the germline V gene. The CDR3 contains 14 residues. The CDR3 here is CASSEAGLGNEQFF. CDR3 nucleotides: TGTGCCAGCAGCGAAGCGGGGCTGGGTAATGAGCAGTTCTTC. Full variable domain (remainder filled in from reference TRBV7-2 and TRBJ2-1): GAGVSQSPSNKVTEKGKDVELRCDPISGHTALYWYRQSLGQGLEFLIYFQGNSAPDKSGLPSDRFSAERTGGSVSTLTIQRTQQEDSAVYLCASSEAGLGNEQFFGPGTRLTVL.

CDR3 in DNA: TGTGCCATCAGTGACCCCGGGACTACCTACGAGCAGTACTTC. Translation: CAISDPGTTYEQYF. The chain links TRBV10-3 to TRBJ2-7, with TRBD2 matching over 7 bases. Germline V gene data show CDR1 as ENHRY and CDR2 as SYGVKD. Trimming took 3 bases from V and 2 from J; bases not matched to a gene: 4. This CDR3 contains 14 residues.

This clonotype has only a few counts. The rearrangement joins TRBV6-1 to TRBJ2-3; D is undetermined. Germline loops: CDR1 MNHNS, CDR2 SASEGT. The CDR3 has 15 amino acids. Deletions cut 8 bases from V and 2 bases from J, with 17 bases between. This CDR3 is CASSPTRSSTDTQYF. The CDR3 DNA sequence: TGTGCCAGCTCTCCGACCAGGTCTTCCACAGATACGCAGTATTTT.

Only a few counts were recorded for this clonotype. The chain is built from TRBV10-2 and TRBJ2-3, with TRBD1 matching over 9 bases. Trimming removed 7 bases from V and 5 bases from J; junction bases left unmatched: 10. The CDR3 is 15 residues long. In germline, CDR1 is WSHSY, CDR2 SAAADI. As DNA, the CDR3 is TGCGCCAGCATAATTACAGGGGGCGGGCAAGATACGCAGTATTTT. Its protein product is CASIITGGGQDTQYF.

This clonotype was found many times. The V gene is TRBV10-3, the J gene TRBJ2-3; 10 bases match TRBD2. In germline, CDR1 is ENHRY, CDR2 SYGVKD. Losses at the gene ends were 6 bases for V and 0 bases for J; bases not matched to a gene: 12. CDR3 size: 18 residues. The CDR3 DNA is TGTGCCATCAGACTTAGACTGGCTAGCGGGGGAAGCACAGATACGCAGTATTTT. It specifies CAIRLRLASGGSTDTQYF.

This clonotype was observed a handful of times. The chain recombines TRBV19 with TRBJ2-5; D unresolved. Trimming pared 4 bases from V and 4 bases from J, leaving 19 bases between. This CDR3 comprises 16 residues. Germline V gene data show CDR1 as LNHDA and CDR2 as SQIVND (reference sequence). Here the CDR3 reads CASSKMAALSGETQYF. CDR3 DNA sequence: TGTGCCAGTAGTAAAATGGCAGCCCTATCGGGAGAGACCCAGTACTTC.

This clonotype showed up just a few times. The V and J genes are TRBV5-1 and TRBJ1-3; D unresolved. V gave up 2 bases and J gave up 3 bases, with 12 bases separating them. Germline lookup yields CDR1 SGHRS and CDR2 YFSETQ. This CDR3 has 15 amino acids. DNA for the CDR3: TGCGCCAGCAGCTTCTCCCCGGATCTTGGAAACACCATATATTTT. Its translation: CASSFSPDLGNTIYF. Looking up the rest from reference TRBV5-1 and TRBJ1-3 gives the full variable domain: KAGVTQTPRYLIKTRGQQVTLSCSPISGHRSVSWYQQTPGQGLQFLFEYFSETQRNKGNFPGRFSGRQFSNSRSEMNVSTLELGDSALYLCASSFSPDLGNTIYFGEGSWLTVV.

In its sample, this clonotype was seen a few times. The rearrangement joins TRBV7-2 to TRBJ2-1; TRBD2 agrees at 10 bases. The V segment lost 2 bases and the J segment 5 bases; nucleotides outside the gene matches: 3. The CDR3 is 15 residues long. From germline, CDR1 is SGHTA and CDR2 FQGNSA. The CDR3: CASSLQRGGHNEQFF. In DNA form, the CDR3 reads TGTGCCAGCAGCTTACAGCGGGGGGGCCACAATGAGCAGTTCTTC. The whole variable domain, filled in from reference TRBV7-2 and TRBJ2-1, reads GAGVSQSPSNKVTEKGKDVELRCDPISGHTALYWYRQSLGQGLEFLIYFQGNSAPDKSGLPSDRFSAERTGGSVSTLTIQRTQQEDSAVYLCASSLQRGGHNEQFFGPGTRLTVL.

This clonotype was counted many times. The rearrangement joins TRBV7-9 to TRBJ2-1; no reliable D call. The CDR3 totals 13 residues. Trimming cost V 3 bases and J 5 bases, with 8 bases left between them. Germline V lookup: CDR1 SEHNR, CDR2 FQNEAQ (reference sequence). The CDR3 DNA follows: TGTGCCAGCAGCTTTGTGGTAAACAATGAGCAGTTCTTC. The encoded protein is CASSFVVNNEQFF.

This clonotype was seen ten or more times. Here the CDR3 reads CATQARGGYYEQYF. The CDR3 nucleotides are TGTGCCACCCAAGCCAGGGGAGGGTACTACGAGCAGTACTTC. V usage is TRBV18 and J usage is TRBJ2-7; perhaps TRBD2 as D (7 bases). The CDR3 loop spans 14 amino acids. Per the germline V gene, CDR1 is KGHSH and CDR2 is LQKENI. V was trimmed by 10 bases and J by 3 bases, leaving 19 bases between them.

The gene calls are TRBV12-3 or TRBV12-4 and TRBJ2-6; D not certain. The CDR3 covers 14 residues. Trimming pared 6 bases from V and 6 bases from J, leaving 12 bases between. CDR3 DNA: TGTGCCAGCAGACAGCCCGAGGCGGCCAACGTCCTGACTTTC. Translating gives CASRQPEAANVLTF.

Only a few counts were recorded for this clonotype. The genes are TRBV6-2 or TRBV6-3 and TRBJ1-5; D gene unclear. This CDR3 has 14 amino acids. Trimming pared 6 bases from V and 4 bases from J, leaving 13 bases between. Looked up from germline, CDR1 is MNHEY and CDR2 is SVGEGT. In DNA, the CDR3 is TGTGCCAGCAGCTGGACTGCAGTTAATCAGCCCCAGCATTTT. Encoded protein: CASSWTAVNQPQHF.

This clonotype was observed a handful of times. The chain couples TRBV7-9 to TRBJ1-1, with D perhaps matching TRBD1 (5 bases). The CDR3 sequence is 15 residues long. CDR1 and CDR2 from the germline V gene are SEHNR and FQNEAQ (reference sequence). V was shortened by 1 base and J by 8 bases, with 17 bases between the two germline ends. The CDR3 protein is CASSLVLMDTEEAFF. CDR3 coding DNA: TGTGCCAGCAGCTTAGTTCTAATGGACACGGAAGAAGCTTTCTTT.

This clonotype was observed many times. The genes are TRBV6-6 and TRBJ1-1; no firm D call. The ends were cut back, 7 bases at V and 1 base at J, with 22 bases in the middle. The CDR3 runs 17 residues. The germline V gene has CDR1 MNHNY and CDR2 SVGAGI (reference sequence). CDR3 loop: CASTHDGLQYWNTEAFF. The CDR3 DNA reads TGTGCCAGCACTCACGATGGCTTACAGTACTGGAACACTGAAGCTTTCTTT.

The CDR3, as DNA: TGCGCCAGCACCCTGGGACTAGCGGCAGATACGCAGTATTTT. Encoded protein: CASTLGLAADTQYF. The chain recombines TRBV5-1 with TRBJ2-3, with 11 bases matching TRBD2. CDR3 length: 14 residues. V lost 6 bases, J lost 4 bases, and 4 bases stayed unmatched. From germline, CDR1 is SGHRS and CDR2 YFSETQ.

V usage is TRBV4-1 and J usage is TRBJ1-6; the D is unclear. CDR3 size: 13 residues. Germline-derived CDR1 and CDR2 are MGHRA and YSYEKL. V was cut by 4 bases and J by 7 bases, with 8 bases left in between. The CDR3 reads CASSPPGNSPLHF. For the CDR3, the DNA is TGCGCCAGCAGCCCTCCGGGGAATTCACCCCTCCACTTT.

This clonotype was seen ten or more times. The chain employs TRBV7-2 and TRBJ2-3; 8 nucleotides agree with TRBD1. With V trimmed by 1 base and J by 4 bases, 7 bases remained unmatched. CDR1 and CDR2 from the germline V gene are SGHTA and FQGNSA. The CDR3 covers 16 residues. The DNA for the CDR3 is TGTGCCAGCAGCTTAGGGGGCAGGGGGCCCGCAGATACGCAGTATTTT. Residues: CASSLGGRGPADTQYF.

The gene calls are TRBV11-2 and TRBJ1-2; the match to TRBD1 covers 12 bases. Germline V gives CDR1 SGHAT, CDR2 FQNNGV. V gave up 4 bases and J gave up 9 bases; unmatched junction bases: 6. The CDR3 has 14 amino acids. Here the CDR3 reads CASSSRGQGASYTF. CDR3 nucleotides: TGTGCCAGCAGCTCCCGGGGACAGGGGGCGAGCTACACCTTC.